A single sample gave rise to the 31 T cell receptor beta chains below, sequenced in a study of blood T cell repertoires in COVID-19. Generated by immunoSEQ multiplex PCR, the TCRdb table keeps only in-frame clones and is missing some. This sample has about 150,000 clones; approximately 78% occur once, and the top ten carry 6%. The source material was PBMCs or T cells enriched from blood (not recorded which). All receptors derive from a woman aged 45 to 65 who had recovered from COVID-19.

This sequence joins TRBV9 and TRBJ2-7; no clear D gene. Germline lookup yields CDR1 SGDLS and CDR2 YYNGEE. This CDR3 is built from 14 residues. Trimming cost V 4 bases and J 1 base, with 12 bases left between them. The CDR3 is CASSPHSASYEQYF. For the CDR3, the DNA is TGTGCCAGCAGCCCTCATAGTGCTTCCTACGAGCAGTACTTC.

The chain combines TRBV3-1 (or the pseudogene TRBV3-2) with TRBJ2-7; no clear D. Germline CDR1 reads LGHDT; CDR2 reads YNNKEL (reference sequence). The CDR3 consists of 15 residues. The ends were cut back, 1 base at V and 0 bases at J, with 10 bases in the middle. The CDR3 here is CASSQGPMSSYEQYF. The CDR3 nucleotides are TGTGCCAGCAGCCAAGGTCCCATGAGCTCCTACGAGCAGTACTTC.

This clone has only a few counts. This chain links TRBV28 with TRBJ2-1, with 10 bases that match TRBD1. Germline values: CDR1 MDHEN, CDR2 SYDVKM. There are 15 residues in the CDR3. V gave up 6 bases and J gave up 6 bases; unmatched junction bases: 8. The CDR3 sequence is CASRWDRGAFNEQFF. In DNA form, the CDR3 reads TGTGCCAGCAGATGGGACAGGGGAGCTTTCAATGAGCAGTTCTTC.

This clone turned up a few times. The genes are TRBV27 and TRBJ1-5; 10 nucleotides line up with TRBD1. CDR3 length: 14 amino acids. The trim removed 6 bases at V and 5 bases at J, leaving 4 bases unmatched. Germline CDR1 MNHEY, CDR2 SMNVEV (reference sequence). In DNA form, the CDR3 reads TGTGCCAGCAGATTAGGACAGGGGGATCAGCCCCAGCATTTT. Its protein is CASRLGQGDQPQHF.

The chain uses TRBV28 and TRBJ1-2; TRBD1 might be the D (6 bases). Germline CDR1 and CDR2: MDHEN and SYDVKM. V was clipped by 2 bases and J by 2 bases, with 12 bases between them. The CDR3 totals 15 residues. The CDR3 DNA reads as TGTGCCAGCAGTTTACCGGCCGGACAGAACTATGGCTACACCTTC. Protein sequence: CASSLPAGQNYGYTF.

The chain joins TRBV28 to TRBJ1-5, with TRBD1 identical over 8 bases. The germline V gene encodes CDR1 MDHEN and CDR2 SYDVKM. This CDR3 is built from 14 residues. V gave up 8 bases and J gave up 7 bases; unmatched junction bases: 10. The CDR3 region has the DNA TGTGCCAGCCGACAGGGGTCTGTTAAGCAGCCCCAGCATTTT. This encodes CASRQGSVKQPQHF.

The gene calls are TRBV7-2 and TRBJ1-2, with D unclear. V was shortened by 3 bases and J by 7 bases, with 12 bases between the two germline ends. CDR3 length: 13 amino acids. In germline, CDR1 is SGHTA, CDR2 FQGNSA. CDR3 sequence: CASSLSDSSGYTF. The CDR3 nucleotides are TGTGCCAGCAGCTTGTCAGACTCCAGTGGCTACACCTTC.

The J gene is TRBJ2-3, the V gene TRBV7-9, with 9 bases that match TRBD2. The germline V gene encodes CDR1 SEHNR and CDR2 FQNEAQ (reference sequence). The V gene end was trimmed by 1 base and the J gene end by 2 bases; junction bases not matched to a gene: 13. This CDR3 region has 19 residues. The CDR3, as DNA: TGTGCCAGCAGCTTAGGAGTTGGGGGACTAGCCCTAATCACAGATACGCAGTATTTT. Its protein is CASSLGVGGLALITDTQYF.

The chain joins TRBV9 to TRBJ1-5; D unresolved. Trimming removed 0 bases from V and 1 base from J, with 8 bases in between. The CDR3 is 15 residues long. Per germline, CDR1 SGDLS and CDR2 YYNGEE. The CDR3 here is CASSVGGESNQPQHF. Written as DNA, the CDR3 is TGTGCCAGCAGCGTAGGAGGAGAGAGCAATCAGCCCCAGCATTTT.

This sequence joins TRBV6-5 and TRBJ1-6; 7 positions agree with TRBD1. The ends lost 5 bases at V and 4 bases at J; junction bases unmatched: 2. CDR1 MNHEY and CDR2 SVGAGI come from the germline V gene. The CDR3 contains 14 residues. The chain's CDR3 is CASSQQGYNSPLHF. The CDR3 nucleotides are TGTGCCAGCAGTCAACAGGGGTATAATTCACCCCTCCACTTT.

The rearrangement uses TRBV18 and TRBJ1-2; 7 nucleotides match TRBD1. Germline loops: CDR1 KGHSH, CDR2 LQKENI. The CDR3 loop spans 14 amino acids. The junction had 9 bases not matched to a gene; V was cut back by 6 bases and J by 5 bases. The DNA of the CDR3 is TGTGCCAGCTCCCCAGGACAGGAATATTATGGCTACACCTTC. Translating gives CASSPGQEYYGYTF.

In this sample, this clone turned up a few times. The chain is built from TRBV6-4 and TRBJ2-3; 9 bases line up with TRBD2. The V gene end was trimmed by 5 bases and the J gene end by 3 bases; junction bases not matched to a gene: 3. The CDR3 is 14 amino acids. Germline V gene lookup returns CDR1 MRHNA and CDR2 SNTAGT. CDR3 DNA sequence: TGTGCCAGCAGTTTAGCGGGGGAAACAGATACGCAGTATTTT. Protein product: CASSLAGETDTQYF.

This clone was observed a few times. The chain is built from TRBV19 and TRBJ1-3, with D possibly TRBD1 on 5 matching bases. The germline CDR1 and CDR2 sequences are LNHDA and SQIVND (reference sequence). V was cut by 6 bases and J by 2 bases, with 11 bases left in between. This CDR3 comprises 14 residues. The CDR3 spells CASSSGSAGNTIYF. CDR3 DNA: TGTGCCAGTAGCTCAGGGTCTGCTGGAAACACCATATATTTT.

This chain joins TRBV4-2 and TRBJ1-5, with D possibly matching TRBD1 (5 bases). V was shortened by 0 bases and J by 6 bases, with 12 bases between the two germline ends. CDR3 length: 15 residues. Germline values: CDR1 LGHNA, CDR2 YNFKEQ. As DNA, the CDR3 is TGTGCCAGCAGCCAAGATGGGCAGGGAGGTCAGCCCCAGCATTTT. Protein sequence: CASSQDGQGGQPQHF.

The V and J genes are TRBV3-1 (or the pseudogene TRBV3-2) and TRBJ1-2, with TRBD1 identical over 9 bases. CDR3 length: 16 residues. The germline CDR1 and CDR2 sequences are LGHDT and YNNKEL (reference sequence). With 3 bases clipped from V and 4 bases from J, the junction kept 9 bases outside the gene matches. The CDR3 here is CASSQANRGLGYGYTF. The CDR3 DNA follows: TGTGCCAGCAGCCAGGCCAACAGGGGGCTTGGCTATGGCTACACCTTC.

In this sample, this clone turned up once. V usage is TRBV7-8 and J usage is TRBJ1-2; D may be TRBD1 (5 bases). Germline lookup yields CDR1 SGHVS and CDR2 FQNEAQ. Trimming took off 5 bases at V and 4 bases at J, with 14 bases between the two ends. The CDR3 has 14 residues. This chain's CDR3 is CASSPNAGPYGYTF. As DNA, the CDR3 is TGTGCCAGCAGCCCGAACGCGGGACCCTATGGCTACACCTTC.

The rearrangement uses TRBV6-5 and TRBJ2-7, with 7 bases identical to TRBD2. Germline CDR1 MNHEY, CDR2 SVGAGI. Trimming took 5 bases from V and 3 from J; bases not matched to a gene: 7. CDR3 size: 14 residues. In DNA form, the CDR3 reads TGTGCCAGCAGTAACCTGGGGAGGGGCTACGAGCAGTACTTC. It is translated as CASSNLGRGYEQYF.

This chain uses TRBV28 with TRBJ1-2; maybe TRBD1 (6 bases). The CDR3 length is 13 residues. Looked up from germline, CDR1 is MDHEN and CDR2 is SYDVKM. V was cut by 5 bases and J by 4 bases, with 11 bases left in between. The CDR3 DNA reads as TGTGCCAGCAGTGTACAGGGCAGCTATGGCTACACCTTC. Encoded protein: CASSVQGSYGYTF.

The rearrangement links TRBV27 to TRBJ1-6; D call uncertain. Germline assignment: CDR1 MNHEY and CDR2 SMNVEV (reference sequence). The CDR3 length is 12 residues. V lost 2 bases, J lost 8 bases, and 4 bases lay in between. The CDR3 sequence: CASSLRDSPLHF. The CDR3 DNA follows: TGTGCCAGCAGTTTAAGAGATTCACCCCTCCACTTT.

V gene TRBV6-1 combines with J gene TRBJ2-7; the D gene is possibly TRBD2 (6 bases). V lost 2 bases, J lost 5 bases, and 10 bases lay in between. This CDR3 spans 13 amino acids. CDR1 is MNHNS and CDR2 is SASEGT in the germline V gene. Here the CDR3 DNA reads TGTGCCAGCAGTGAATTGGGGGGTCACGAGCAGTACGTC. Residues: CASSELGGHEQYV.

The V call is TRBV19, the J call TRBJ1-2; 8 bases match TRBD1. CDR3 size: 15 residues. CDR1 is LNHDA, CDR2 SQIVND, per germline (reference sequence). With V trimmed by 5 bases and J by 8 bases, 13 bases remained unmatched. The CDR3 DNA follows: TGTGCCAGTAGTCCTACCCTGGAGACAGGGGACGGCTACACCTTC. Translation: CASSPTLETGDGYTF.

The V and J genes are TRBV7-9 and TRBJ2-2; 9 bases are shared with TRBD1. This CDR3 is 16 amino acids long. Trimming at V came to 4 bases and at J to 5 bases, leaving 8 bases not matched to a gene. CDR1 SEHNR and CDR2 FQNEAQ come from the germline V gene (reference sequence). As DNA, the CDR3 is TGTGCCAGCAGCTCTCACAGGGGGCAGGGGACCGGGGAGCTGTTTTTT. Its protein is CASSSHRGQGTGELFF.

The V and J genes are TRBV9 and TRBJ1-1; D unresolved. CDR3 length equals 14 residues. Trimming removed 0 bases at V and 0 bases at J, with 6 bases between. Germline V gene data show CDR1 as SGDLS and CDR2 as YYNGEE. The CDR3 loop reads CASSVVSLNTEAFF. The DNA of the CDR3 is TGTGCCAGCAGCGTAGTCAGTCTGAACACTGAAGCTTTCTTT.

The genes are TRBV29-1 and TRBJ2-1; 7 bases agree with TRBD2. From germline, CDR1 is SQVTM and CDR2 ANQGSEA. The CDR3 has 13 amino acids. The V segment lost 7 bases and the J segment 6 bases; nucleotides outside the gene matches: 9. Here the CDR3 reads CSATRTRGNEQFF. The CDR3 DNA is TGCAGCGCCACCCGGACTAGGGGCAATGAGCAGTTCTTC.

The CDR3 bases are TGTGCCAGCAGTCGCCCAGGGACAACTAATGAAAAACTGTTTTTT. Its translation is CASSRPGTTNEKLFF. The rearrangement joins TRBV6-5 to TRBJ1-4, with TRBD1 as a possible D gene (5 bases). This CDR3 is 15 amino acids long. Trimming stripped 5 bases from V and 0 bases from J, with 10 bases between. The germline CDR1 and CDR2 sequences are MNHEY and SVGAGI.

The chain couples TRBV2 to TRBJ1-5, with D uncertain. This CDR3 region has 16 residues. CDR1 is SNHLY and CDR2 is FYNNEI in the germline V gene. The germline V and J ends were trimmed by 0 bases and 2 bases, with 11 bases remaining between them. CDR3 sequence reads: CASSEARGRGNQPQHF. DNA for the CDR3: TGTGCCAGCAGTGAAGCGCGAGGGCGGGGCAATCAGCCCCAGCATTTT.

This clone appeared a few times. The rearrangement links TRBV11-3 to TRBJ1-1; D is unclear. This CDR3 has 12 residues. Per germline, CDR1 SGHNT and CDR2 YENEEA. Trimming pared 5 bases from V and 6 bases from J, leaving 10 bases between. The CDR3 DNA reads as TGTGCCAGCAGCGCGGGAGAGTCTGAAGCTTTCTTT. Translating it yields CASSAGESEAFF.

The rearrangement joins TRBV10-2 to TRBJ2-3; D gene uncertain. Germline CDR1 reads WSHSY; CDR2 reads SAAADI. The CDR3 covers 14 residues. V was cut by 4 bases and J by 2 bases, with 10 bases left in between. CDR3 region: CASSVRQDTDTQYF. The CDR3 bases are TGCGCCAGCAGTGTGCGGCAAGACACAGATACGCAGTATTTT.

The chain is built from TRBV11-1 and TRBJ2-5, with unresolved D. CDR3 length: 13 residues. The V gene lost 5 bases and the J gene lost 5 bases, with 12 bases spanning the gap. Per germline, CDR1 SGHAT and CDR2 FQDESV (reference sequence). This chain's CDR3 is CASSLLAVETQYF. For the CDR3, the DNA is TGTGCCAGCAGCCTCCTGGCTGTCGAGACCCAGTACTTC.

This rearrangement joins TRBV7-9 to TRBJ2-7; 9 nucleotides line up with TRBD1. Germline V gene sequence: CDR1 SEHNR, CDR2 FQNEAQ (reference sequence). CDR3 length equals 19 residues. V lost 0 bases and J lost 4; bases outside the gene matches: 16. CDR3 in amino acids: CASSLADSRDRESVYEQYF. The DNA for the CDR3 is TGTGCCAGCAGCTTAGCTGACTCCCGGGACAGGGAATCCGTGTACGAGCAGTACTTC.

For the CDR3, the DNA is TGTGCCAGCAGTTACCGAGGGACTTTCACAGATACGCAGTATTTT. Its translation: CASSYRGTFTDTQYF. The chain has TRBV6-2 or TRBV6-3 and TRBJ2-3, with D perhaps matching TRBD2 (6 bases). V was clipped by 2 bases and J by 2 bases, with 11 bases between them. This CDR3 is 15 amino acids long. Germline assignment: CDR1 MNHEY and CDR2 SVGEGT.